This T cell receptor beta chain was obtained from a study of blood T cell repertoires in COVID-19 (dated by TCRdb to 2018 to 2021). About the study as a whole: Samples from collaborators originated in the United States, Italy and Spain and spanned both the acute and convalescent phases of COVID-19. The sample metadata nearly always contained a de-identified subject ID, COVID-19 status, age in years and sex. Where HLA class I and class II types were available, the types were taken from metadata supplied by the sample provider, not from assay-based typing. The prospective study material was composed of cDNA or gDNA derived from T cells, B-cell-depleted T cells, or PBMCs. The dataset comprised deeply sampled blood TCRbeta repertoires from subjects exposed to, actively infected with, or recovered from COVID-19. The samples were drawn from two sources: the first 160 participants of the ongoing ImmuneRACE study, and 1,200 or so subjects contributed by 6 global collaborators. A freely available public database, intended as a resource for researchers studying the immune response to SARS-CoV-2, is where the repertoires were released. The paper as a whole reports these results and caveats: How much clinical and demographic metadata was included differed by source and by participant, and the metadata was provided uncurated.

TCRbeta CDR3 regions were amplified from genomic DNA using the immunoSEQ Assay, a bias-controlled multiplex PCR. In the authors' own workflow: Nucleated cell counts per sample were estimated from amplification of reference gene primers within the assay. Sequence reads were collapsed and filtered to measure the absolute abundance of every unique TCRbeta CDR3 rearrangement. For each sample, productive Simpson clonality was calculated by taking the square root of Simpson's diversity index across productive rearrangements. Sourced from immuneACCESS, this table was stored by TCRdb with only in-frame sequences that have V and J called. A share of the clones is absent; for the studies checked, an unresolved V gene accounts for under half, and the remainder has no known explanation. V and J calls and clone size come straight from that table; D and trimming were deduced from the DNA. In all, the sample holds 35,000 to 50,000 clones, and approximately 81% of those were seen once. The ten largest account for approximately 14% of the sample.

The junction shows trimming of 3 bases on V and 1 base on J, plus 10 bases between the germline ends. CDR3 length: 14 amino acids, cysteine to phenylalanine. Just the 42-base CDR3 DNA is kept, in frame starting at base 1. Taken from the germline V gene (reference sequence), the CDR1 and CDR2 loops are LGHDT and YNNKEL. The collaborating institutions used their own protocols to collect whole blood in K2EDTA tubes. Collaborator samples were shipped for TCRbeta analysis as frozen whole blood, isolated PBMCs, or DNA extracted from either sample type. Worth noting for this clone: Its antigen is unknown. No qualities accompany the bases; no much larger clone lies one base away.

The chain couples TRBV3-1 (or the pseudogene TRBV3-2) to TRBJ2-7; the D gene is not confidently resolved. The sequence was collected from a human donor in a cohort sampled during active COVID-19. Sequences were obtained from peripheral blood. Here is the DNA: TGTGCCAGCAGCCATGACACACTTTCCTACGAGCAGTACTTC. The resulting protein is CASSHDTLSYEQYF.